The present T cell receptor (beta chain) was sequenced within a study of blood T cell repertoires in COVID-19. Study-level information: There were acute and convalescent COVID-19 samples, and they came from the United States, Italy and Spain.

As handled by the study authors: Reference gene primers were amplified, and this amplification served to estimate nucleated cell counts. This table comes from immunoSEQ multiplex PCR, and its TCRdb copy is limited to in-frame clones, with some not included. That table is the source of V, J and clone size, and D and trimming were worked out from the DNA. The sample has under 60,000 clones; 70% to 80% are singletons. The CDR3 loop spans 13 amino acids. V was cut by 6 bases and J by 3 bases, with 12 bases left in between. This sequence originates from a man between 65 and 85 years old with acute or convalescent COVID-19. This rearrangement joins TRBV12-3 or TRBV12-4 to TRBJ2-7, with TRBD2 as a possible D gene (5 bases). The sequenced material came from peripheral blood. The CDR3 is CASRRTGIYEQYF. As DNA, the CDR3 is TGTGCCAGCAGACGGACGGGGATCTACGAGCAGTACTTC.